This T cell receptor beta chain is from a study of T cells in Graves' hyperthyroidism and ophthalmopathy. Study observations and caveats: Blood held most thyroid clonotypes expanded above 0.001 frequency. Onset of ophthalmopathy came a median roughly 6.9 months after the model predicted it.

Using RNA transcripts as the source, TCR beta CDR3 regions were amplified. First-round RT-PCR targeting the TCR CDR3 was performed with the HTBI primer set. From the multiplex PCR reads, TCRdb called clonotypes with MiXCR, one entry per CDR3 protein. The table has about 400,000 distinct CDR3 sequences, about 15% seen once; the top ten hold about 14%. V lost 5 bases and J 3 bases, leaving 15 bases between the germline ends. In germline, CDR1 is MNHEY, CDR2 SMNVEV (reference sequence). The CDR3 totals 15 residues. In this sample, this clonotype turned up a few times. Its antigen remains unidentified. The PBMCs had their origin in roughly 10 ml of fresh peripheral blood.

The sample comprised blood. This TCR derives from a woman under 30 with Graves' hyperthyroidism. The V and J genes are TRBV27 and TRBJ2-3, with D possibly TRBD2 on 5 matching bases. The CDR3 region is CASSPTRTLTDTQYF. The CDR3 nucleotides are TGTGCCAGCAGTCCTACTAGGACCCTAACAGATACGCAGTATTTT.